This T cell receptor (beta chain) comes out of a study of T cells in Graves' hyperthyroidism and ophthalmopathy. The sample holds many counts of this clonotype. As yet, its antigen is unknown. The study, taken as a whole, reports: With a median lead of 6.5 months before onset, the model predicted ophthalmopathy.

Amplification of TCR beta CDR3 regions used RNA as the template. HTBI primers were employed in a first-round RT-PCR of the TCR CDR3. From the multiplex PCR reads, TCRdb called clonotypes with MiXCR, one entry per CDR3 protein. The sample yields 300,000 to 450,000 distinct CDR3 sequences, approximately 18% seen once. The patients, who ranged from 18 to 65 in age, presented with newly diagnosed hyperthyroidism lasting under 2 months. Researchers barred patients who had uncontrolled infection, other autoimmune disease, pregnancy or lactation. CDR3 length: 13 residues. Germline V gene lookup returns CDR1 SNHLY and CDR2 FYNNEI. Trimming took 7 bases from V and 4 from J, leaving 11 bases between them.

Material for sequencing was blood. This TCR was recovered from a woman aged 25-40 years with Graves' hyperthyroidism that later progressed to Graves' ophthalmopathy. The chain recombines TRBV2 with TRBJ2-1; D is tentatively TRBD1 or TRBD2 (5 bases each). Here the CDR3 reads CASTGTAYNEQFF. DNA of the CDR3: TGTGCCAGCACGGGGACCGCTTACAATGAGCAGTTCTTC.